The 5 T cell receptor beta chains below all came from one sample that was sequenced in a study of T cell responses to AZD1222 COVID-19 vaccine. Generated by immunoSEQ multiplex PCR, the TCRdb table keeps only in-frame clones and is missing some. The sample has more than 110,000 clones; 89% are singletons. The sample was peripheral blood, taken on day 0 of AZD1222 vaccination. These receptors were obtained from an adult in good health.

The chain uses TRBV2 and TRBJ1-2; 8 positions match TRBD1. Germline values: CDR1 SNHLY, CDR2 FYNNEI. This CDR3 is built from 12 residues. Trimming took 9 bases from V and 5 from J; bases not matched to a gene: 5. Here the CDR3 DNA reads TGTGCCAGACTACAGGGGGGGTATGGCTACACCTTC. Encoded protein: CARLQGGYGYTF.

The V and J genes are TRBV19 and TRBJ1-5; D perhaps matches TRBD1 (5 bases). CDR1 and CDR2 from the germline V gene are LNHDA and SQIVND (reference sequence). CDR3 size: 14 residues. V lost 3 bases and J lost 6, with 12 bases in between. The CDR3 nucleotides are TGTGCCAGTAGTATTCTGGGGGGAATTCAGCCCCAGCATTTT. Encoded protein: CASSILGGIQPQHF.

The J gene is TRBJ1-6, the V gene TRBV4-1; D not certain. Germline CDR1 and CDR2: MGHRA and YSYEKL. This CDR3 region has 17 residues. V lost 0 bases, J lost 1 base, and 10 bases lay in between. The CDR3 coding sequence is TGCGCCAGCAGCCAAGATTTCGGGGTTTCCTATAATTCACCCCTCCACTTT. Translating it yields CASSQDFGVSYNSPLHF.

The chain recombines TRBV30 with TRBJ2-7, with a weak D call TRBD2 (7 bases). V was cut by 7 bases and J by 4 bases, with 23 bases left in between. CDR1 and CDR2 (germline): GTSNPN, SVGIG (reference sequence). The CDR3 totals 15 residues. This chain's CDR3 is CAFPLPGGGKYEQYF. CDR3 in DNA: TGTGCCTTTCCCCTGCCGGGCGGGGGCAAATACGAGCAGTACTTC.

V usage is TRBV9 and J usage is TRBJ1-1, with no clear D. The germline V gene encodes CDR1 SGDLS and CDR2 YYNGEE. The CDR3 extends over 14 amino acids. V was pared by 3 bases and J by 0 bases, with 9 bases between. The CDR3 DNA reads as TGTGCCAGCAGCGCCACGATTATGAACACTGAAGCTTTCTTT. Residues: CASSATIMNTEAFF.